The 11 T cell receptor beta chains below all came from one sample that was sequenced in a study of cytomegalovirus exposure and HLA in healthy donors. The PCR employed 60 Vbeta primers together with 13 Jbeta primers. Measured with immunoSEQ multiplex PCR; TCRdb has only the in-frame clones, and not every one. Recorded for this sample: 80,000 to 100,000 clones. Sequencing was performed on PBMCs. The receptors derive from a man over 45 in good health and CMV-seronegative.

The V gene is TRBV27, the J gene TRBJ1-1; D ambiguous. The CDR3 totals 14 residues. Germline assignment: CDR1 MNHEY and CDR2 SMNVEV (reference sequence). Between the trimmed V and J ends, which lost 2 bases and 3 bases, there was a span of 10 bases. CDR3 amino acids: CASSLQFVDTEAFF. DNA of the CDR3: TGTGCCAGCAGTTTACAGTTTGTCGACACTGAAGCTTTCTTT.

V and J are TRBV13 and TRBJ1-2; 8 bases fit TRBD1. Germline lookup yields CDR1 PRHDT and CDR2 FYEKMQ (reference sequence). The CDR3 has 16 amino acids. Trimming removed 4 bases from V and 4 bases from J; junction bases left unmatched: 11. CDR3 sequence: CASSSFSWDRSYGYTF. The CDR3, as DNA: TGTGCCAGCAGCTCATTCAGCTGGGACAGGTCCTATGGCTACACCTTC. Complete variable domain (other parts from reference TRBV13 and TRBJ1-2): AAGVIQSPRHLIKEKRETATLKCYPIPRHDTVYWYQQGPGQDPQFLISFYEKMQSDKGSIPDRFSAQQFSDYHSELNMSSLELGDSALYFCASSSFSWDRSYGYTFGSGTRLTVV.

The J gene is TRBJ1-5, the V gene TRBV6-5; D is perhaps TRBD1 (6 bases). Germline V lookup: CDR1 MNHEY, CDR2 SVGAGI. The CDR3 has 13 amino acids. Trimming pared 5 bases from V and 6 bases from J, leaving 11 bases between. This CDR3 is CASSDRFGQPQHF. CDR3 bases: TGTGCCAGCAGTGACAGGTTTGGTCAGCCCCAGCATTTT.

The chain joins TRBV6-5 to TRBJ2-7; D may be TRBD2 (7 bases). Germline V gene lookup returns CDR1 MNHEY and CDR2 SVGAGI. This CDR3 comprises 14 residues. Trimming took 4 bases from V and 1 from J, leaving 11 bases between them. In nucleotides, the CDR3 is TGTGCCAGCAGTTCGGGGGGCGGATCCTACGAGCAGTACTTC. It translates to CASSSGGGSYEQYF.

This sequence joins TRBV28 and TRBJ2-1; 8 bases align to TRBD2. Unmatched junction bases numbered 5, after V lost 5 bases and J lost 5 bases. The length of the CDR3 is 14 residues. Germline CDR1 and CDR2: MDHEN and SYDVKM. Here the CDR3 reads CASSLLAEDNEQFF. The CDR3 nucleotides are TGTGCCAGCAGTCTACTAGCGGAGGACAATGAGCAGTTCTTC.

J is TRBJ2-7 and V is TRBV5-6; the match to TRBD1 covers 9 bases. After removal of 2 bases from V and 2 bases from J, the junction contained 2 bases not matched to a gene. This CDR3 is built from 14 residues. Germline V gene lookup returns CDR1 SGHDT and CDR2 YYEEEE. Here the CDR3 reads CASSFGTGTYEQYF. CDR3 DNA sequence: TGTGCCAGCAGCTTCGGGACAGGGACCTACGAGCAGTACTTC.

The rearrangement uses TRBV6-5 and TRBJ1-6; D is perhaps TRBD1 (6 bases). This CDR3 contains 15 residues. V dropped 0 bases and J dropped 9 bases, with 12 bases sitting between them. The germline V gene has CDR1 MNHEY and CDR2 SVGAGI. In nucleotides, the CDR3 is TGTGCCAGCAGTTACTCGAAGGGGGTGGGTTCACCCCTCCACTTT. The encoded protein is CASSYSKGVGSPLHF.

The V gene is TRBV9, the J gene TRBJ2-2; D remains unclear. The CDR3 contains 15 residues. Germline CDR1 and CDR2: SGDLS and YYNGEE. The V end lost 5 bases, the J end lost 0 bases, and 11 bases lay between the germline ends. CDR3 coding DNA: TGTGCCAGCAGAGAAGGCGGTACGAACACCGGGGAGCTGTTTTTT. This gives the protein CASREGGTNTGELFF.

The chain joins TRBV11-2 to TRBJ1-2; D gene uncertain. The CDR3 extends over 12 amino acids. From germline, CDR1 is SGHAT and CDR2 FQNNGV. Trimming stripped 1 base from V and 3 bases from J, with 3 bases between. The CDR3 nucleotides are TGTGCCAGCAGCTTAGTCGACTATGGCTACACCTTC. Amino acid sequence: CASSLVDYGYTF.

V and J are TRBV6-5 and TRBJ2-7, with TRBD2 matching 7 bases. The germline gives CDR1 MNHEY, CDR2 SVGAGI. V lost 7 bases, J lost 8 bases, and 8 bases stayed unmatched. The CDR3 has 12 amino acids. This CDR3 reads CASKGGAGKQYF. The CDR3 nucleotides are TGTGCCAGCAAGGGAGGGGCAGGCAAGCAGTACTTC.

The chain is built from TRBV18 and TRBJ2-2, with 7 bases aligning to TRBD1. V lost 4 bases to trimming and J lost 3 bases; unmatched junction nucleotides: 8. From germline, CDR1 is KGHSH and CDR2 LQKENI. The CDR3 has 16 amino acids. CDR3 bases: TGTGCCAGCTCACTAAGACAGGGTGCGGACACCGGGGAGCTGTTTTTT. The encoded protein is CASSLRQGADTGELFF.